One and the same sample provided the 29 T cell receptor beta chains below, sequenced in a study of beta chain features in type 1 diabetes. Study results and caveats: Moderately but significantly shorter TCRB CDR3s were found in Type 1 diabetes patients in all four CD4+ subsets.

Their antigen targets remain unknown. Isolated RNA was reverse transcribed in full, so expressed TCRB transcripts were sequenced. Profiling relied on immunoSEQ multiplex PCR, and the TCRdb table lists in-frame clones only, not all of them. Found here are around 14,000 clones, 60% to 80% of them singletons; the top ten hold 0.31%. Sequencing input: stem cell memory CD4+ T cells from blood. These receptors were taken from a woman aged 18-30 years with type 1 diabetes.

The rearrangement joins TRBV28 to TRBJ2-3; 7 bases align to TRBD2. Trimming took 1 base from V and 3 from J; bases not matched to a gene: 4. Per the germline V gene, CDR1 is MDHEN and CDR2 is SYDVKM. This CDR3 contains 15 residues. The CDR3 DNA reads as TGTGCCAGCAGTTTATTGGGGAGGGAAACAGATACGCAGTATTTT. Translated, it gives CASSLLGRETDTQYF. Complete variable domain (other parts from reference TRBV28 and TRBJ2-3): DVKVTQSSRYLVKRTGEKVFLECVQDMDHENMFWYRQDPGLGLRLIYFSYDVKMKEKGDIPEGYSVSREKKERFSLILESASTNQTSMYLCASSLLGRETDTQYFGPGTRLTVL.

The rearrangement links TRBV7-2 to TRBJ1-5; no clear D. V lost 6 bases and J lost 3, with 9 bases in between. The germline V gene encodes CDR1 SGHTA and CDR2 FQGNSA. This CDR3 has 13 residues. In nucleotides, the CDR3 is TGTGCCAGCAGTTCCGGAGTCAATCAGCCCCAGCATTTT. This encodes CASSSGVNQPQHF.

J is TRBJ2-1 and V is TRBV19, with D perhaps matching TRBD1 (6 bases). The CDR3 covers 15 residues. Germline V gene lookup returns CDR1 LNHDA and CDR2 SQIVND (reference sequence). V lost 6 bases and J 4 bases, leaving 16 bases between the germline ends. CDR3 coding DNA: TGTGCCAGTAGATCAGGGGACACCTATTACAATGAGCAGTTCTTC. Translation gives CASRSGDTYYNEQFF. The whole variable domain, filled in from reference TRBV19 and TRBJ2-1, reads DGGITQSPKYLFRKEGQNVTLSCEQNLNHDAMYWYRQDPGQGLRLIYYSQIVNDFQKGDIAEGYSVSREKKESFPLTVTSAQKNPTAFYLCASRSGDTYYNEQFFGPGTRLTVL.

V and J are TRBV5-1 and TRBJ2-3; possible D gene TRBD2, 5 bases. CDR1 SGHRS and CDR2 YFSETQ come from the germline V gene. V lost 5 bases, J lost 5 bases, and 15 bases lay in between. This CDR3 comprises 14 residues. In DNA form, the CDR3 reads TGCGCCAGCAGGAGTAGCGCTGCGGTAGATACGCAGTATTTT. Translation gives CASRSSAAVDTQYF.

The gene calls are TRBV6-1 and TRBJ2-1, with 7 bases fitting TRBD2. Germline values: CDR1 MNHNS, CDR2 SASEGT. V was pared by 8 bases and J by 5 bases, with 6 bases of the junction left unmatched. This CDR3 contains 13 residues. The CDR3, as DNA: TGTGCCAGCGGCGGGAGAGCGGACAATGAGCAGTTCTTC. Translation: CASGGRADNEQFF.

The genes are TRBV5-4 and TRBJ2-3; maybe TRBD2 (6 bases). CDR1 SGHNT and CDR2 YYREEE come from the germline V gene (reference sequence). The CDR3 runs to 19 residues. Trimming took off 9 bases at V and 2 bases at J, with 31 bases between the two ends. In DNA, the CDR3 is TGTGCCATCAAACGAGAAGTCCGGGGACTCCGGGCGTCCACAGATACGCAGTATTTT. Protein: CAIKREVRGLRASTDTQYF.

J is TRBJ2-7 and V is TRBV28; perhaps TRBD2 as D (6 bases). The CDR3 sequence is 16 residues long. V was pared by 0 bases and J by 0 bases, with 12 bases between. The germline gives CDR1 MDHEN, CDR2 SYDVKM. CDR3 loop: CASSLWSGDFSYEQYF. In nucleotides, the CDR3 is TGTGCCAGCAGTTTATGGTCGGGAGATTTCTCCTACGAGCAGTACTTC.

This clone was observed a single time. The chain is built from TRBV7-9 and TRBJ2-1; the match to TRBD2 covers 14 bases. Germline lookup yields CDR1 SEHNR and CDR2 FQNEAQ (reference sequence). Trimming at V came to 3 bases and at J to 15 bases, leaving 1 base not matched to a gene. The CDR3 has 12 residues. CDR3 nucleotide sequence: TGTGCCAGCAGCTTTGGGACTAGCGGGAGGTTCTTC. It translates to CASSFGTSGRFF.

This clone showed up just a few times. The V call is TRBV5-1, the J call TRBJ1-1; D is perhaps TRBD1 (5 bases). The CDR3 runs to 12 residues. Trimming left V 0 bases short and J 10 bases short, with 10 bases between. Per germline, CDR1 SGHRS and CDR2 YFSETQ. CDR3 nucleotide sequence: TGCGCCAGCAGCTTGGTCCGGGGACTAGCTTTCTTT. Encoded protein: CASSLVRGLAFF.

The chain joins TRBV7-2 to TRBJ2-7; 14 positions agree with TRBD2. Trimming cost V 5 bases and J 9 bases; bases outside gene matches: 6. Germline V lookup: CDR1 SGHTA, CDR2 FQGNSA. The CDR3 totals 14 residues. CDR3 bases: TGTGCCAGCAGCCGACTAGCGGGAGGGCCGGTGCAGTACTTC. Encoded protein: CASSRLAGGPVQYF. The full variable domain, in which reference TRBV7-2 and TRBJ2-7 provide the parts outside the CDR3, is GAGVSQSPSNKVTEKGKDVELRCDPISGHTALYWYRQSLGQGLEFLIYFQGNSAPDKSGLPSDRFSAERTGGSVSTLTIQRTQQEDSAVYLCASSRLAGGPVQYFGPGTRLTVT.

The chain carries TRBV2 and TRBJ2-5, with a weak D call TRBD2 (7 bases). In germline, CDR1 is SNHLY, CDR2 FYNNEI. There are 15 residues in the CDR3. Deletions cut 7 bases from V and 2 bases from J, with 17 bases between. The CDR3 DNA reads as TGTGCCAGCATACCGGGGGGCGCCCTACAAGAGACCCAGTACTTC. It is translated as CASIPGGALQETQYF.

The genes are TRBV7-3 and TRBJ2-2, with a tentative D call TRBD2 (7 bases). V lost 0 bases and J 0 bases, leaving 14 bases between the germline ends. Germline V gene sequence: CDR1 SGHTA, CDR2 FQGTGA. This CDR3 is 18 amino acids long. CDR3 sequence: CASSLTSAGAANTGELFF. The CDR3 coding sequence is TGTGCCAGCAGCTTAACGTCGGCGGGGGCCGCGAACACCGGGGAGCTGTTTTTT.

V usage is TRBV18 and J usage is TRBJ2-1, with 11 bases lining up with TRBD2. The CDR3 contains 16 residues. Trimming at V came to 1 base and at J to 7 bases, leaving 6 bases not matched to a gene. Germline values: CDR1 KGHSH, CDR2 LQKENI. CDR3 protein: CASSPRILAGDNEQFF. CDR3 nucleotides: TGTGCCAGCTCACCACGGATACTAGCGGGAGATAATGAGCAGTTCTTC.

CDR3 loop: CASSHPPVSRVYNEQFF. The CDR3 region has the DNA TGCGCCAGCAGCCATCCCCCAGTCTCGCGGGTCTACAATGAGCAGTTCTTC. The genes are TRBV4-1 and TRBJ2-1; weak D call: TRBD2 (5 bases). The CDR3 is made up of 17 amino acids. V lost 3 bases and J lost 3, with 18 bases in between. Per the germline V gene, CDR1 is MGHRA and CDR2 is YSYEKL.

The chain is built from TRBV4-2 and TRBJ1-1, with 9 bases identical to TRBD1. Germline loops: CDR1 LGHNA, CDR2 YNFKEQ. CDR3 length: 15 residues. Losses at the gene ends were 3 bases for V and 8 bases for J; bases not matched to a gene: 10. For the CDR3, the DNA is TGTGCCAGCAGCCAGGGTACAGGGGGCTCCTCGGAAGCTTTCTTT. As protein: CASSQGTGGSSEAFF.

V gene TRBV19 combines with J gene TRBJ1-1, with TRBD1 as a possible D gene (5 bases). The CDR3 extends over 13 amino acids. Germline V gene lookup returns CDR1 LNHDA and CDR2 SQIVND (reference sequence). V lost 9 bases and J 0 bases, leaving 11 bases between the germline ends. CDR3 nucleotide sequence: TGTGCCAGCTCCGGACAACTGAACACTGAAGCTTTCTTT. It codes for CASSGQLNTEAFF. Full variable domain (remainder filled in from reference TRBV19 and TRBJ1-1): DGGITQSPKYLFRKEGQNVTLSCEQNLNHDAMYWYRQDPGQGLRLIYYSQIVNDFQKGDIAEGYSVSREKKESFPLTVTSAQKNPTAFYLCASSGQLNTEAFFGQGTRLTVV.

The chain employs TRBV2 and TRBJ1-1, with D possibly TRBD1 on 6 matching bases. The germline CDR1 and CDR2 sequences are SNHLY and FYNNEI. This CDR3 is 13 amino acids long. Trimming removed 5 bases at V and 3 bases at J, with 10 bases between. The CDR3 region has the DNA TGTGCCAGCAGTAACCGACAGGACACTGAAGCTTTCTTT. Its protein product is CASSNRQDTEAFF.

The rearrangement links TRBV7-2 to TRBJ2-7, with D possibly matching TRBD2 (6 bases). V lost 1 base to trimming and J lost 4 bases, with 11 bases between them. Looked up from germline, CDR1 is SGHTA and CDR2 is FQGNSA. CDR3 size: 14 residues. CDR3 amino acids: CASSLGGAVYEQYF. The CDR3 nucleotides read TGTGCCAGCAGCTTAGGCGGGGCCGTGTACGAGCAGTACTTC.

The chain joins TRBV7-9 to TRBJ1-1; tentatively, D is TRBD1 (5 bases). The germline V gene encodes CDR1 SEHNR and CDR2 FQNEAQ (reference sequence). The CDR3 runs 15 residues. Trimming left V 3 bases short and J 1 base short, with 12 bases between. Here the CDR3 DNA reads TGTGCCAGCAGCTTGGGGCAGGTCGAGAACACTGAAGCTTTCTTT. It yields the protein CASSLGQVENTEAFF.

This chain connects TRBV30 to TRBJ2-3, with D unclear. The V gene lost 1 base and the J gene lost 9 bases, with 8 bases spanning the gap. The germline CDR1 and CDR2 sequences are GTSNPN and SVGIG (reference sequence). The CDR3 extends over 11 amino acids. CDR3 region: CAWSAPQTQYF. DNA of the CDR3: TGTGCCTGGAGTGCCCCCCAAACGCAGTATTTT.

This clone was seen only once. The chain carries TRBV27 and TRBJ1-1; 7 bases fit TRBD1. Trimming removed 0 bases from V and 5 bases from J; junction bases left unmatched: 6. This CDR3 comprises 15 residues. From germline, CDR1 is MNHEY and CDR2 SMNVEV (reference sequence). The CDR3 DNA sequence: TGTGCCAGCAGTTTATCCGACAGGGTAAGGACTGAAGCTTTCTTT. Translating it yields CASSLSDRVRTEAFF.

This clone appeared a single time. This sequence joins TRBV5-1 and TRBJ2-7; 10 positions match TRBD2. The V gene end was trimmed by 3 bases and the J gene end by 4 bases; junction bases not matched to a gene: 4. The germline V gene encodes CDR1 SGHRS and CDR2 YFSETQ. The CDR3 length is 14 residues. The CDR3 region is CASSWSGREYEQYF. The DNA of the CDR3 is TGCGCCAGCAGCTGGAGCGGGAGGGAGTACGAGCAGTACTTC.

V gene TRBV27 combines with J gene TRBJ2-7, with D maybe TRBD2 (6 bases). The germline CDR1 and CDR2 sequences are MNHEY and SMNVEV (reference sequence). This CDR3 contains 19 residues. The germline V and J ends were trimmed by 2 bases and 0 bases, with 23 bases remaining between them. The CDR3 DNA reads TGTGCCAGCAGTTTAGGTTCCCCCTCCGTCGGGAGCCCCTCCTACGAGCAGTACTTC. Residues: CASSLGSPSVGSPSYEQYF.

The chain employs TRBV10-3 and TRBJ2-3, with D tentatively TRBD2 (6 bases). With 2 bases removed from V and 6 bases from J, the gap between germline ends came to 12 bases. CDR3 length equals 14 residues. Germline CDR1 reads ENHRY; CDR2 reads SYGVKD. CDR3 sequence (DNA): TGTGCCATCAGTGAGCGCGGGGCCCCTGATACGCAGTATTTT. This encodes CAISERGAPDTQYF.

V gene TRBV6-1 combines with J gene TRBJ1-5; D is perhaps TRBD1 (6 bases). Trimming cost V 6 bases and J 3 bases, with 15 bases left between them. Germline V gene sequence: CDR1 MNHNS, CDR2 SASEGT. This CDR3 has 15 residues. CDR3 residues: CASRDSGGFNQPQHF. CDR3 nucleotides: TGTGCCAGCAGGGATTCGGGGGGCTTCAATCAGCCCCAGCATTTT.

The CDR3 region is CASSPGELADTQYF. The CDR3 DNA reads as TGCGCCAGCAGCCCGGGAGAGTTGGCAGATACGCAGTATTTT. This chain joins TRBV5-1 and TRBJ2-3; a weak D match, TRBD2 (6 bases). Trimming removed 4 bases at V and 4 bases at J, with 13 bases between. This CDR3 has 14 residues. Looked up from germline, CDR1 is SGHRS and CDR2 is YFSETQ.

CDR3 in amino acids: CASSEYGYQETQYF. In nucleotides, the CDR3 is TGTGCCAGCAGTGAATACGGTTACCAAGAGACCCAGTACTTC. This rearrangement joins TRBV25-1 to TRBJ2-5; unclear D gene. CDR1 and CDR2 from the germline V gene are MGHDK and SYGVNS. The ends were cut back, 0 bases at V and 0 bases at J, with 5 bases in the middle. This CDR3 is built from 14 residues. Full variable domain (missing parts from reference TRBV25-1 and TRBJ2-5): EADIYQTPRYLVIGTGKKITLECSQTMGHDKMYWYQQDPGMELHLIHYSYGVNSTEKGDLSSESTVSRIRTEHFPLTLESARPSHTSQYLCASSEYGYQETQYFGPGTRLLVL.

This clone was seen a few times. The V gene is TRBV7-2, the J gene TRBJ1-1, with 7 bases lining up with TRBD1. J lost 2 bases, V lost 1 base, and 10 bases had no gene match. The germline V gene encodes CDR1 SGHTA and CDR2 FQGNSA. The CDR3 length is 17 residues. In DNA form, the CDR3 reads TGTGCCAGCAGCTTAGTGGGGGGACAGCCGAGAAACACTGAAGCTTTCTTT. This codes for CASSLVGGQPRNTEAFF. The full variable domain, in which reference TRBV7-2 and TRBJ1-1 provide the parts outside the CDR3, is GAGVSQSPSNKVTEKGKDVELRCDPISGHTALYWYRQSLGQGLEFLIYFQGNSAPDKSGLPSDRFSAERTGGSVSTLTIQRTQQEDSAVYLCASSLVGGQPRNTEAFFGQGTRLTVV.

V and J are TRBV2 and TRBJ2-2; the match to TRBD1 covers 8 bases. Germline-derived CDR1 and CDR2 are SNHLY and FYNNEI. V shed 7 bases and J 1 base; nucleotides not matched to a gene: 2. The CDR3 consists of 14 residues. DNA of the CDR3: TGTGCCAGCATAGGGACAGGGAACACCGGGGAGCTGTTTTTT. It specifies CASIGTGNTGELFF.